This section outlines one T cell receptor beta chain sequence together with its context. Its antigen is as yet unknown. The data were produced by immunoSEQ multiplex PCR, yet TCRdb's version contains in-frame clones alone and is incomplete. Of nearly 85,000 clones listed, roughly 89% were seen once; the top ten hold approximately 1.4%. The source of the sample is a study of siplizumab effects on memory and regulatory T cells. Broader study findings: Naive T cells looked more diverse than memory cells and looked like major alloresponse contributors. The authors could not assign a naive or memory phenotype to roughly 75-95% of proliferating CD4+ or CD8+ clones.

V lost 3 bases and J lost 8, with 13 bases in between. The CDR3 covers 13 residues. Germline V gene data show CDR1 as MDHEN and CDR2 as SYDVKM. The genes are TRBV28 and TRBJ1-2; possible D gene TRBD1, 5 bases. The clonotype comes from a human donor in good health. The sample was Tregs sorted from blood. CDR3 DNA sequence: TGTGCCAGCAGTTTTATCAGGGCAGACGGCTACACCTTC. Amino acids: CASSFIRADGYTF.